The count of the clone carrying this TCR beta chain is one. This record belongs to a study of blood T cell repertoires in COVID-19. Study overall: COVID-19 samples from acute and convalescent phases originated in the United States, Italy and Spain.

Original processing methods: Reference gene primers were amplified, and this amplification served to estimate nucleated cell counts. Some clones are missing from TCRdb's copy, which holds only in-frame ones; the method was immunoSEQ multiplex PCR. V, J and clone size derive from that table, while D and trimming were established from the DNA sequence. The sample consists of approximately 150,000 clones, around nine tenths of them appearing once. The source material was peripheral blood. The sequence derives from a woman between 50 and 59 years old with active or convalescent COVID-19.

Written as DNA, the CDR3 is TGTGCCAGCAGCCCATTAGCAATCTCCAGGGGGAGCTCCTACGAGCAGTACTTC. This sequence encodes CASSPLAISRGSSYEQYF. The rearrangement joins TRBV7-2 to TRBJ2-7, with 7 bases that match TRBD1. The CDR3 sequence is 18 residues long. Germline CDR1 is SGHTA and CDR2 is FQGNSA. V gave up 5 bases and J gave up 0 bases; unmatched junction bases: 16.